This T cell receptor (beta chain) originates from a study of human T cells and chemical hapten exposure. For the library, individual cDNA molecules each received unique molecular identifiers. MiXCR, run by TCRdb on the RACE reads, gives a single entry per CDR3 protein. The sample holds tens of thousands of distinct CDR3 sequences, 10% to 15% seen once. Time point denoted: patch test 3, about 24 weeks after DPC sensitization. The sample's treatment: therapeutic diphenylcyclopropenone sensitization with weekly scalp DPC. Looked up from germline, CDR1 is DFQATT and CDR2 is SNEGSKA (reference sequence). This CDR3 contains 15 residues. The junction had 8 bases not matched to a gene; V was cut back by 3 bases and J by 0 bases. In regard to this clonotype: The antigen is undetermined.

Study observations and caveats: There was a positive correlation between PT1 expanded TCR counts and patch test score. Donors' alopecia may make their immune response differ from healthy people's.

The chain combines TRBV20-1 with TRBJ2-7; 7 nucleotides line up with TRBD2. The TCR originated in a woman in her 50s with alopecia areata. Some clones in this sample may be carry-over from other donors' samples. Sequenced here: whole blood, sampled in connection with sensitization to the hapten diphenylcyclopropenone (DPC). The DNA of the CDR3 is TGCAGTGCTAGCCACTCCCCTAGCGGCTCCTACGAGCAGTACTTC. Protein product: CSASHSPSGSYEQYF.